This paragraph reports one TCR beta chain. The clone's antigen remains unknown. No much larger clone is present one base from it, and per-base qualities are unavailable. The cohort was made up of roughly 670 healthy bone marrow donors. All cohort members were sampled while nominally healthy, although unrecorded immune exposures were likely present. The donor was CMV seropositive and belonged to the group of about 290 seropositive cohort members. Every donor gave a peripheral blood sample, and the peripheral blood mononuclear cells from that sample were used for TCR beta sequencing. Genomic DNA was extracted from the blood cell samples with the Qiagen DNeasy Blood Extraction Kit. The data belong to a study of cytomegalovirus exposure and HLA in healthy donors (dated by TCRdb to the late 2010s). The study in broad terms: According to an earlier analysis of a few hundred of the donors, some 180 million T cells yielded roughly 110 million unique TCR beta sequences and about 300 Gb of sequence data. An early release covering roughly 640 HLA-typed donors comprised approximately 290 gigabases of sequencing data and tens of millions of unique TCR sequences. Of the roughly 400 genotyped donors, about 84% fell in the genetic ancestry cluster associated with self-reported Caucasian donors. The study was designed to test whether signatures of past pathogen exposure could be identified by cataloging public T cell receptors. The study used immunosequencing to profile the T cell repertoires of hundreds of subjects and linked those repertoires to cytomegalovirus serostatus. In addition to the first cohort of 666 subjects, a separate validation cohort of approximately 120 different subjects was used. The study combined high-throughput TCR immunosequencing, statistical association of individual TCRs with disease status, and machine learning to predict cytomegalovirus infection status. In a later analysis, previously published TCR beta repertoires from more than 500 donors were re-analyzed and high-resolution HLA genotyping was added so that TCR occurrence patterns could be studied. In the later analysis, no new phenotypic data were used to find candidate immune exposures; instead, reliance was placed on TCR beta sequences and their occurrence across donors. An earlier analysis of 587 of the donors applied high-throughput TCR beta sequencing to assess whether each TCR beta V gene segment acted as functional or pseudogenic. Alongside the repertoire data, information on donor age, sex, ethnicity and CMV serostatus was compiled. A later genetic analysis used genome-wide SNP genotypes for 398 of the 666 donors, treating that subset as a discovery cohort. All discovery cohort repertoires had been generated using a single sequencing platform. HLA typing covered class I and class II loci at four-digit resolution. The number of typed donors differed by locus: roughly 620-640 for A, B, C, DRB1 and DQB1; 522 for DQA1; 600 to 610 for DPA1; and about 470 for DPB1. Five DR-DQ haplotypes were handled as single units for association and clustering, since linkage in the cohort was strong. On average, 235,054 unique TCR beta nucleotide sequences were sequenced per donor among several hundred genotyped donors of the cohort, with 15% to 20% of those sequences being non-productive. The paper as a whole reports these results and caveats: Linkage disequilibrium might explain the correlated functional status among segregating V segments, but an unknown experimental factor could not be excluded. A few of the identified cytomegalovirus-associated TCR beta chains were confirmed in vitro to be specific for cytomegalovirus antigens. Sequencing depth was assumed to be roughly uniform across donors in the presence/absence analyses, though that assumption may not hold. While some public TCRs were present in many individuals, most TCR sequences turned up only very rarely across donors. A later analysis found that HLA-associated TCR beta chains were more clonally expanded and had lower generation probabilities than equally common non-associated chains. A later analysis reported that several top co-occurrence clusters appeared linked to parvovirus B19, influenza, CMV and Epstein-Barr virus. An earlier analysis of around 600 of the donors showed that most TCR beta V segments appeared in productive rearrangements either about 90% or about 30% of the time, which broadly matched IMGT annotations. Compared with the roughly 700-donor mean, donors in an Asian-associated ancestry cluster had fewer N-insertions in productive TCRs, according to a later genetic analysis. Because counts were too low, seventeen rarely observed V segments, including chromosome 9 orphons, were excluded from the earlier analysis of 587 of the donors. A further reported finding was that TCR beta sequences accurately predicted the HLA-A and HLA-B alleles for most subjects in the first cohort. For the cohort, immune exposure information was limited to CMV serostatus. In a later analysis, the rate of TCR association differed among HLA loci, with DRB1 alleles having the most associated TCRs and HLA-C alleles having the fewest. Only TCR beta chains were sequenced in this cohort, and the absence of alpha or paired-chain data limited detectable features. In the study, 150 to 200 TCR beta chains were listed as associated with cytomegalovirus. Some IMGT-functional V segments, including TRBV6-2 and TRBV6-3, could not be told apart with the 87-base-pair reads, so those segments were excluded. A group of highly shared sequence variants was considered likely to be a technical artifact of the sequencing pipeline. Specific HLA alleles were associated with roughly 16,000 TCR beta sequences at a false discovery rate of 0.05 in a later analysis. Because HLA typing was missing for some donors at each locus, association tests included only the typed subset. When HLA alleles, especially DR and DQ, strongly co-occurred, attributing TCR associations to individual alleles was difficult. The classifier was reported to diagnose cytomegalovirus status with high specificity and sensitivity in both the original cohort and the validation cohort. According to the authors, the approach could potentially be generalized to other disease states and immunological phenotypes. Most CMV-associated TCR beta chains appeared to be HLA-restricted in a later analysis, and the HLA associations seemed to be driven largely by CMV exposure. A later genetic analysis associated a missense DCLRE1C variant with V-gene and J-gene trimming of TCR beta chains, and an independent cohort replicated the association.

The library was obtained by the immunoSEQ multiplex PCR assay. For the multiplex PCR, a mixture combining 60 forward primers for TCR Vbeta segments and 13 reverse primers for TCR Jbeta segments was used. The CDR3 region of rearranged TCR beta genes was amplified from genomic DNA by a multiplex PCR assay. Amplified TCR beta libraries were sequenced as 87-base-pair reads on the Illumina HiSeq System. The authors' analysis ran thus. In a later analysis, approximately 74 million unique TCR beta chains were counted across the roughly 670 repertoires, and roughly 10 million of these chains were shared by at least two donors. A nearest-neighbor algorithm error-corrected the raw reads and collapsed the reads into unique sequences, merging closely related sequences to remove PCR and sequencing errors. CDR3 sequences were aligned to IMGT reference sequences to assign V, D and J gene segments. For a sequence to be retained, at least a six-nucleotide match to both a V gene segment and a J gene segment was required. A rearrangement was called productive if the CDR3 had no stop codons and remained in frame with V and J, and every other rearrangement was called non-productive. Following IMGT convention, CDR3 was defined as the stretch from the second conserved V-encoded cysteine to the conserved J-encoded phenylalanine. The earlier analysis of about 590 of the donors excluded sequences that lacked an unambiguous match to a single V gene segment. In an earlier analysis of several hundred of the donors, V segments were called functional above 56.7% productive rearrangements and were called segregating when the between-donor standard deviation exceeded 5%. A statistical classification framework was developed to diagnose cytomegalovirus status using the catalog of TCR beta chain sequences. In a later analysis, TCR nucleotide sequences were compared against IMGT/GENE-DB human TR gene sequences so that V and J genes could be assigned. A later analysis assigned CDR3 sequences and most-parsimonious VDJ recombination scenarios with the TCRdist pipeline. A later analysis defined each TCR beta chain by its CDR3 amino acid sequence plus V-gene family, and excluded reads lacking a unique V-gene family. As a way to deal with suspected cross-contamination and a sequencing artifact, a later analysis dropped 450 to 600 nucleotide sequences that were highly shared and had low generation probability. In a later analysis, a clonal expansion index was calculated for each public chain from normalized within-repertoire ranks of inferred template counts. In a later analysis, generation probabilities were computed using a VDJ recombination model fitted to out-of-frame rearrangements, and the results were checked against IGoR. In a later analysis, hypergeometric tests were used to score TCR-TCR, TCR-HLA and TCR-CMV co-occurrence, with a repertoire-size bias correction applied to TCR pairs. A later analysis estimated false discovery rates by permuting HLA or CMV assignments 20 times. A later analysis grouped co-occurring TCRs with DBSCAN, adding TCRdist sequence similarity when clustering within HLA-allele-positive subsets. Co-occurrence clustering excluded repertoires with fewer than 30,000 or more than 120,000 public chains, plus five with anomalous nucleotide sharing. TCRdb limited this immuneACCESS table to in-frame rearrangements with V and J called. A share of clones is missing; checked studies link under half to unresolved V genes, and the rest is unexplained. V and J calls and clone size are those listed in that table; D and trimming were worked out from the DNA. A total of around 100,000 clones appear in this sample, approximately 78% of them only once. The ten top clones hold 3.5% to 5.5% of the sample.

For this chain, trimming is 3 bases at the V end and 5 bases at the J end, and the number of junction bases without a gene match is 4. Taken from the germline V gene (reference sequence), the CDR1 and CDR2 loops are SEHNR and FQNEAQ. From its cysteine to its phenylalanine, the CDR3 spans 15 amino acids. Just the 45-base CDR3 DNA is kept, in frame starting at base 1. The specimen was PBMCs. The sequence derives from a woman aged 40-49 years in good health and CMV-seropositive. The chain is encoded by TRBV7-9 joined to TRBJ2-5, with 12 bases aligning to TRBD2. The CDR3 protein is CASSLTSGSLETQYF. DNA sequence: TGTGCCAGCAGCTTGACTAGCGGGAGTCTGGAGACCCAGTACTTC.